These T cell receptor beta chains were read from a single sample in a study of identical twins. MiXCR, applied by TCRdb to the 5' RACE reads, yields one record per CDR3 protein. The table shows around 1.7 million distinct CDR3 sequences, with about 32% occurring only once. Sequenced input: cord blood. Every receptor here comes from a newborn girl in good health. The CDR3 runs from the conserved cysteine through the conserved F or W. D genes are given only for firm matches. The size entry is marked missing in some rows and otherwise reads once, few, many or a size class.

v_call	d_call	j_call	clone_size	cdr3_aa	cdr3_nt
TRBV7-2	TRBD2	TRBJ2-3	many	CASSFLFSGRSPNTDTQYF	TGTGCCAGCAGCTTCCTCTTTAGCGGGAGGTCCCCGAACACAGATACGCAGTATTTT
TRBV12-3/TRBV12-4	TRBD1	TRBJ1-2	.	CASSPGGQGRVNYGYTF	TGTGCCAGCAGCCCCGGAGGACAGGGGAGAGTTAACTATGGCTACACCTTC
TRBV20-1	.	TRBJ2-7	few	CSARDPQDLYEQYF	TGCAGTGCTAGAGATCCACAGGACCTCTACGAGCAGTACTTC
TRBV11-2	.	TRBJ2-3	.	CASSFLVDSTDTQYF	TGTGCCAGCAGCTTCCTCGTGGACAGCACAGATACGCAGTATTTT
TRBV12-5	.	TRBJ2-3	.	CASGLAVEGTDTQYF	TGTGCTAGTGGTTTGGCGGTCGAGGGCACAGATACGCAGTATTTT
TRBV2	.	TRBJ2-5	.	CVSSENRLQETQYF	TGTGTCAGCAGTGAAAACCGGCTGCAAGAGACCCAGTACTTC
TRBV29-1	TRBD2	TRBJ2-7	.	CSVEGGGPLSYEQYF	TGCAGCGTTGAAGGCGGGGGGCCCTTATCCTACGAGCAGTACTTC
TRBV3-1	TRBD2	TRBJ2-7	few	CASRQSSGGPYEQYF	TGTGCCAGCAGACAATCTAGCGGGGGTCCCTACGAGCAGTACTTC
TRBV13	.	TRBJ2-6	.	CASSFAGGTVTSGADVLTF	TGTGCCAGCAGCTTCGCCGGCGGGACAGTGACCTCTGGGGCCGACGTCCTGACTTTC
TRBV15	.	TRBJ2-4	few	CATSRDYREIAKNIQYF	TGTGCCACCAGCAGAGACTACAGGGAGATAGCCAAAAACATTCAGTACTTC
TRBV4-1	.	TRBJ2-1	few	CASSQEGGWSYNEQFF	TGCGCCAGCAGCCAAGAAGGGGGGTGGAGCTACAATGAGCAGTTCTTC
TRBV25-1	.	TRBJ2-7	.	CASRPRDDYEQYF	TGTGCCAGCAGGCCCCGGGACGACTACGAGCAGTACTTC
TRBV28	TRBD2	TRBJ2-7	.	CASSFRRGRKSDEQYF	TGTGCCAGCAGTTTTCGTCGCGGGAGGAAATCCGACGAGCAGTACTTC
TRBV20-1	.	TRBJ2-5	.	CSARIFTQLNEQYF	TGCAGTGCCCGAATCTTTACTCAACTCAATGAGCAGTACTTC
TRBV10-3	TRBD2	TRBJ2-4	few	CAISESGGAKNIQYF	TGTGCCATCAGTGAATCGGGGGGGGCCAAAAACATTCAGTACTTC
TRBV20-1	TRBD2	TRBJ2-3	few	CSAREGATSGARDTQYF	TGCAGTGCTAGAGAGGGGGCTACTAGCGGCGCGAGAGATACGCAGTATTTT
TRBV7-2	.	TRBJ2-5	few	CASSPRQGRAYQETQYF	TGTGCCAGCAGCCCTCGCCAGGGGCGGGCGTACCAAGAGACCCAGTACTTC
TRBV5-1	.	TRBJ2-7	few	CASSLAHRRVDEQYF	TGCGCCAGCAGCTTGGCGCACAGAAGGGTCGACGAGCAGTACTTC
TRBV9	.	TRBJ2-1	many	CASSVSNQYNEQFF	TGTGCCAGCAGCGTAAGTAACCAATACAATGAGCAGTTCTTC
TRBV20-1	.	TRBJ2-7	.	CSAPPGRSYEQYF	TGCAGTGCTCCTCCGGGTAGATCCTACGAGCAGTACTTC
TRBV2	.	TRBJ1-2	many	CASSDRSNYGYTF	TGTGCCAGCAGTGACAGGTCTAACTATGGCTACACCTTC
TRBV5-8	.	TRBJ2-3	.	CASSTRLTKPDTQYF	TGTGCCAGCAGCACCCGACTAACGAAGCCAGATACGCAGTATTTT
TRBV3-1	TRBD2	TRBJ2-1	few	CASSRRGAHNEQFF	TGTGCCAGCAGCCGGCGGGGGGCCCACAATGAGCAGTTCTTC